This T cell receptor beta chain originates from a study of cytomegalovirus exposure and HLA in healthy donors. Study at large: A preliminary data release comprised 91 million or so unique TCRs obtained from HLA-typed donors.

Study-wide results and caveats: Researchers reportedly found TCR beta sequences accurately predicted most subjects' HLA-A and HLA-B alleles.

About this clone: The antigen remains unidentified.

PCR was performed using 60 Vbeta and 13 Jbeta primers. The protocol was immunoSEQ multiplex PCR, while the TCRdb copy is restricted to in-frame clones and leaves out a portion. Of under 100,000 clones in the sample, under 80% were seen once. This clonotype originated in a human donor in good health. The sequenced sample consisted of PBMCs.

Written as DNA, the CDR3 is TGCAGCGTTGACCCCACCTCTGGGGCGAACACTGAAGCTTTCTTT. The encoded protein is CSVDPTSGANTEAFF. This chain links TRBV29-1 with TRBJ1-1; possibly TRBD1 for D (5 bases). Trimming cost V 3 bases and J 1 base, with 15 bases left between them. This CDR3 is 15 amino acids long. Germline loops: CDR1 SQVTM, CDR2 ANQGSEA.